The 16 T cell receptor beta chains given below trace back to one sample, sequenced in a study of preoperative IRX-2 immunotherapy in early breast cancer. Regarding treatment: preoperative locoregional IRX-2 cytokine immunotherapy. This table comes from immunoSEQ multiplex PCR, and its TCRdb copy is limited to in-frame clones, with some not included. Among roughly 57,000 clones listed, 94% were seen once. This material was obtained from a patient treated with IRX-2 immunotherapy. These receptors all come from a human donor with breast cancer.

The chain employs TRBV28 and TRBJ1-5; 10 bases fit TRBD1. This CDR3 spans 15 amino acids. The germline gives CDR1 MDHEN, CDR2 SYDVKM. V trimming: 2 bases; J trimming: 6 bases; junction bases outside the gene matches: 4. The CDR3 bases are TGTGCCAGCAGTTTACGTGGACAGGGGGGTCAGCCCCAGCATTTT. Translation gives CASSLRGQGGQPQHF.

The V gene is TRBV29-1, the J gene TRBJ2-7, with D perhaps matching TRBD1 (6 bases). The germline V gene has CDR1 SQVTM and CDR2 ANQGSEA. This CDR3 is built from 15 residues. V lost 0 bases and J 1 base, leaving 13 bases between the germline ends. In DNA, the CDR3 is TGCAGCGTTGAAGACGAGACAGGTCCTTCCTACGAGCAGTACTTC. Translating it yields CSVEDETGPSYEQYF.

In its sample, this clone was seen once. The chain combines TRBV15 with TRBJ2-7, with D tentatively TRBD1 (6 bases). From germline, CDR1 is LNHNV and CDR2 YYDKDF (reference sequence). CDR3 length: 15 residues. Trimming took off 3 bases at V and 2 bases at J, with 14 bases between the two ends. CDR3 region: CATSRERNRAYEQYF. CDR3 in DNA: TGTGCCACCAGCAGGGAAAGAAACAGGGCCTACGAGCAGTACTTC. Looking up the rest from reference TRBV15 and TRBJ2-7 gives the full variable domain: DAMVIQNPRYQVTQFGKPVTLSCSQTLNHNVMYWYQQKSSQAPKLLFHYYDKDFNNEADTPDNFQSRRPNTSFCFLDIRSPGLGDTAMYLCATSRERNRAYEQYFGPGTRLTVT.

V and J are TRBV19 and TRBJ2-1; TRBD2 might be the D (5 bases). The V gene lost 3 bases and the J gene lost 7 bases, with 10 bases spanning the gap. This CDR3 is 13 amino acids long. Per the germline V gene, CDR1 is LNHDA and CDR2 is SQIVND (reference sequence). The CDR3 DNA sequence: TGTGCCAGTAGTATTCTAGCTGGGAATGAGCAGTTCTTC. Protein sequence: CASSILAGNEQFF.

The V and J genes are TRBV19 and TRBJ1-1; D gene ambiguous. The CDR3 spans 14 residues. The germline V gene encodes CDR1 LNHDA and CDR2 SQIVND (reference sequence). Trimming removed 7 bases from V and 0 bases from J, with 12 bases in between. The CDR3 sequence is CASTEAGLNTEAFF. DNA of the CDR3: TGTGCCAGTACCGAAGCGGGGTTGAACACTGAAGCTTTCTTT.

The chain uses TRBV7-2 and TRBJ2-5; 10 nucleotides align to TRBD2. V was clipped by 3 bases and J by 5 bases; unmatched bases: 3. The length of the CDR3 is 14 residues. Germline CDR1 SGHTA, CDR2 FQGNSA. This CDR3 reads CASSFGLAVETQYF. In DNA form, the CDR3 reads TGTGCCAGCAGCTTCGGACTAGCGGTGGAGACCCAGTACTTC. Looking up the rest from reference TRBV7-2 and TRBJ2-5 gives the full variable domain: GAGVSQSPSNKVTEKGKDVELRCDPISGHTALYWYRQSLGQGLEFLIYFQGNSAPDKSGLPSDRFSAERTGGSVSTLTIQRTQQEDSAVYLCASSFGLAVETQYFGPGTRLLVL.

This clone showed up just once. The chain carries TRBV7-9 and TRBJ2-1; 7 positions agree with TRBD1. V dropped 2 bases and J dropped 6; count of bases not matched to a gene: 13. This CDR3 contains 17 residues. Germline values: CDR1 SEHNR, CDR2 FQNEAQ (reference sequence). This chain's CDR3 is CASSLNPDRVDRNEQFF. In nucleotides, the CDR3 is TGTGCCAGCAGCTTAAACCCTGACAGGGTCGATCGCAATGAGCAGTTCTTC.

This rearrangement joins TRBV11-2 to TRBJ2-7; D assignment may be TRBD1 or TRBD2 (5 bases each). CDR1 is SGHAT, CDR2 FQNNGV, per germline. V lost 4 bases, J lost 7 bases, and 14 bases lay in between. This CDR3 spans 13 amino acids. CDR3 bases: TGTGCCAGCAGCTCAGGGTTTTCGGGGGAGCAGTACTTC. This gives the protein CASSSGFSGEQYF. The full variable domain, rest sourced from reference TRBV11-2 and TRBJ2-7, is EAGVAQSPRYKIIEKRQSVAFWCNPISGHATLYWYQQILGQGPKLLIQFQNNGVVDDSQLPKDRFSAERLKGVDSTLKIQPAKLEDSAVYLCASSSGFSGEQYFGPGTRLTVT.

CDR3 nucleotides: TGCAGCGTTGAGTCCCAGCGGGACAATGAGCAGTTCTTC. Its translation: CSVESQRDNEQFF. The J gene is TRBJ2-1, the V gene TRBV29-1; D is possibly TRBD2 (6 bases). This CDR3 is 13 amino acids long. Trimming removed 3 bases from V and 5 bases from J, with 11 bases in between. CDR1 SQVTM and CDR2 ANQGSEA come from the germline V gene.

This sequence joins TRBV7-9 and TRBJ1-2; TRBD1 might be the D (5 bases). In germline, CDR1 is SEHNR, CDR2 FQNEAQ (reference sequence). V was shortened by 3 bases and J by 6 bases, with 14 bases between the two germline ends. The CDR3 is 14 amino acids. DNA for the CDR3: TGTGCCAGCAGCTTTCGAGGAGGGGTCGATGGCTACACCTTC. Its protein is CASSFRGGVDGYTF.

The CDR3 here is CSVDLSLAGGGEQYF. DNA for the CDR3: TGCAGCGTTGATCTGTCCCTCGCGGGAGGAGGGGAGCAGTACTTC. The genes are TRBV29-1 and TRBJ2-7, with 8 bases aligning to TRBD2. Trimming cost V 3 bases and J 7 bases; bases outside gene matches: 14. In germline, CDR1 is SQVTM, CDR2 ANQGSEA. The CDR3 sequence is 15 residues long.

V and J are TRBV7-2 and TRBJ2-1, with TRBD1 identical over 8 bases. Germline-derived CDR1 and CDR2 are SGHTA and FQGNSA. V trimming: 8 bases; J trimming: 6 bases; junction bases outside the gene matches: 3. This CDR3 is 12 amino acids long. The CDR3, as DNA: TGTGCCAGCTTTGGACAGGGCAATGAGCAGTTCTTC. It encodes CASFGQGNEQFF.

The chain employs TRBV7-9 and TRBJ1-1; D gene unclear. The V gene's germline CDR1 is SEHNR and CDR2 FQNEAQ (reference sequence). The CDR3 loop spans 13 amino acids. V was shortened by 1 base and J by 5 bases, with 8 bases between the two germline ends. The CDR3 DNA reads as TGTGCCAGCAGCTTAGAGCTGGGGACTGAAGCTTTCTTT. Its protein product is CASSLELGTEAFF.

The V gene is TRBV7-3, the J gene TRBJ2-3; D may correspond to TRBD1 or TRBD2 (6 bases each). The CDR3 is made up of 14 amino acids. Trimming stripped 6 bases from V and 2 bases from J, with 12 bases between. Germline lookup yields CDR1 SGHTA and CDR2 FQGTGA. This CDR3 reads CASRAGGSTDTQYF. CDR3 nucleotide sequence: TGTGCCAGCAGGGCCGGGGGCTCCACAGATACGCAGTATTTT.

The genes are TRBV10-3 and TRBJ2-7; no clear D gene. The germline V and J ends were trimmed by 0 bases and 5 bases, with 5 bases remaining between them. This CDR3 region has 12 residues. Germline-derived CDR1 and CDR2 are ENHRY and SYGVKD. CDR3 region: CAISESRNEQYF. DNA of the CDR3: TGTGCCATCAGTGAGTCGAGGAACGAGCAGTACTTC.

CDR3 loop: CASRGEIWGYTF. The CDR3 region has the DNA TGTGCCAGCAGGGGGGAGATTTGGGGCTACACCTTC. This sequence joins TRBV4-2 and TRBJ1-2, with D possibly being TRBD1 (5 bases). Trimming took off 6 bases at V and 8 bases at J, with 13 bases between the two ends. This CDR3 has 12 amino acids. The germline gives CDR1 LGHNA, CDR2 YNFKEQ.